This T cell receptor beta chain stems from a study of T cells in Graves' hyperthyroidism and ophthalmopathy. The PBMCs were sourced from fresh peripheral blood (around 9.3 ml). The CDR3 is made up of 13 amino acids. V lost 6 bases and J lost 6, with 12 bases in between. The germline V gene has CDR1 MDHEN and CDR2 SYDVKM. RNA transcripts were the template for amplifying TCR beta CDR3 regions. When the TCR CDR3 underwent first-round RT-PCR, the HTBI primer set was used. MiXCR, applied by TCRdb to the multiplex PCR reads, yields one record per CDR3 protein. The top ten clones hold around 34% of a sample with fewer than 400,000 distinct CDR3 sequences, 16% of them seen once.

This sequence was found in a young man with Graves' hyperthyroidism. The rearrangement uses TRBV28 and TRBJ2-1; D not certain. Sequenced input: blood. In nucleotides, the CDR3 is TGTGCCAGCAGGGCGTACCCTTGCAATGAGCAGTTCTTC. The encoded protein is CASRAYPCNEQFF.